This entry lists 32 T cell receptor beta chains sequenced from one sample in a study of blood T cell repertoires in COVID-19. Assay used: immunoSEQ multiplex PCR; TCRdb lists only in-frame clones, some missing. The repertoire holds roughly 140,000 clones, with 65% to 90% as singletons. Source material: peripheral blood. The receptors were sampled from a man between 60 and 70 years old with active or convalescent COVID-19.

J is TRBJ1-2 and V is TRBV6-5; D is unclear. The CDR3 is 11 amino acids. Trimming removed 4 bases from V and 3 bases from J, with 3 bases in between. The V gene's germline CDR1 is MNHEY and CDR2 SVGAGI. The CDR3 spells CASSSDYGYTF. The CDR3 coding sequence is TGTGCCAGCAGTTCTGACTATGGCTACACCTTC.

The J gene is TRBJ2-7, the V gene TRBV7-2, with D possibly being TRBD2 (7 bases). The CDR3 contains 14 residues. Deletions cut 6 bases from V and 2 bases from J, with 14 bases between. The germline V gene encodes CDR1 SGHTA and CDR2 FQGNSA. Written as DNA, the CDR3 is TGTGCCAGCAGAAAGAGGGGGGGCCCCTACGAGCAGTACTTC. It codes for CASRKRGGPYEQYF.

The chain is built from TRBV3-1 (or the pseudogene TRBV3-2) and TRBJ2-7; no clear D. The V and J ends lost 4 bases and 8 bases respectively, with 9 bases between them. From germline, CDR1 is LGHDT and CDR2 YNNKEL (reference sequence). The CDR3 totals 11 residues. CDR3 bases: TGTGCCAGCAGCCGGGCCCTCCAGCAGTACTTC. Amino acids: CASSRALQQYF.

The chain couples TRBV6-2 or TRBV6-3 to TRBJ1-1, with D tentatively TRBD1 (5 bases). Germline assignment: CDR1 MNHEY and CDR2 SVGEGT. CDR3 length: 16 amino acids. V lost 1 base to trimming and J lost 5 bases, with 17 bases between them. The CDR3 sequence: CASSYLKGALRTEAFF. CDR3 DNA sequence: TGTGCCAGCAGTTACTTGAAAGGGGCCTTGCGTACTGAAGCTTTCTTT.

The chain uses TRBV19 and TRBJ1-5; 7 bases match TRBD1. CDR1 is LNHDA, CDR2 SQIVND, per germline (reference sequence). The CDR3 runs to 15 residues. Losses at the gene ends were 7 bases for V and 8 bases for J; bases not matched to a gene: 14. CDR3 residues: CASTLTGWSVEPQHF. The DNA for the CDR3 is TGTGCCAGTACATTGACAGGGTGGTCTGTGGAGCCCCAGCATTTT.

This clone was counted a few times. J is TRBJ1-1 and V is TRBV6-2 or TRBV6-3; D is ambiguous. This CDR3 has 15 amino acids. The germline V gene has CDR1 MNHEY and CDR2 SVGEGT. V dropped 4 bases and J dropped 4 bases, with 16 bases sitting between them. This chain's CDR3 is CASSLVRYAGTEAFF. CDR3 DNA: TGTGCCAGCAGTTTAGTGAGGTATGCCGGCACTGAAGCTTTCTTT.

This clone was seen more than once but under ten times. J is TRBJ2-1 and V is TRBV11-2; D is unresolved. Trimming removed 1 base from V and 6 bases from J, with 16 bases in between. The CDR3 has 16 amino acids. Germline CDR1 SGHAT, CDR2 FQNNGV. CDR3: CASSLVLSRRGNEQFF. The CDR3 DNA reads TGTGCCAGCAGCTTAGTTCTCTCGCGGCGAGGCAATGAGCAGTTCTTC.

V usage is TRBV14 and J usage is TRBJ2-6, with a weak D call TRBD1 (6 bases). Trimming left V 4 bases short and J 2 bases short, with 15 bases between. CDR1 SGHDN and CDR2 FVKESK come from the germline V gene. The CDR3 covers 17 residues. CDR3 loop: CASSRIRGSAGANVLTF. The CDR3 DNA follows: TGTGCCAGCAGCCGGATCAGGGGATCAGCTGGGGCCAACGTCCTGACTTTC. Looking up the rest from reference TRBV14 and TRBJ2-6 gives the full variable domain: EAGVTQFPSHSVIEKGQTVTLRCDPISGHDNLYWYRRVMGKEIKFLLHFVKESKQDESGMPNNRFLAERTGGTYSTLKVQPAELEDSGVYFCASSRIRGSAGANVLTFGAGSRLTVL.

The chain recombines TRBV28 with TRBJ1-6; D perhaps matches TRBD1 (6 bases). CDR1 MDHEN and CDR2 SYDVKM come from the germline V gene. Trimming stripped 4 bases from V and 7 bases from J, with 17 bases between. This CDR3 comprises 16 residues. DNA of the CDR3: TGTGCCAGCAGTTCTCCGACAGGCTACGCCAATTCACCCCTCCACTTT. Amino acids: CASSSPTGYANSPLHF.

V gene TRBV19 combines with J gene TRBJ2-3; D not certain. This CDR3 contains 16 residues. The V end lost 1 base, the J end lost 1 base, and 12 bases lay between the germline ends. Per germline, CDR1 LNHDA and CDR2 SQIVND (reference sequence). The CDR3 coding sequence is TGTGCCAGTAGTATAGCCGCCGCTCAGGGCACAGATACGCAGTATTTT. This translates into CASSIAAAQGTDTQYF. Complete variable domain (other parts from reference TRBV19 and TRBJ2-3): DGGITQSPKYLFRKEGQNVTLSCEQNLNHDAMYWYRQDPGQGLRLIYYSQIVNDFQKGDIAEGYSVSREKKESFPLTVTSAQKNPTAFYLCASSIAAAQGTDTQYFGPGTRLTVL.

The CDR3 here is CASGTERGSYNEQFF. In DNA form, the CDR3 reads TGTGCCAGCGGAACTGAGCGGGGCTCCTACAATGAGCAGTTCTTC. This sequence joins TRBV5-4 and TRBJ2-1, with 7 bases aligning to TRBD2. V was pared by 7 bases and J by 0 bases, with 7 bases of the junction left unmatched. The germline CDR1 and CDR2 sequences are SGHNT and YYREEE (reference sequence). The CDR3 extends over 15 amino acids.

This rearrangement joins TRBV15 to TRBJ2-3, with 7 bases fitting TRBD1. With 5 bases clipped from V and 10 bases from J, the junction kept 12 bases outside the gene matches. From germline, CDR1 is LNHNV and CDR2 YYDKDF (reference sequence). The CDR3 spans 14 residues. The DNA for the CDR3 is TGTGCCACCAGCCGGGAAGGGTTAGGGGGCGCGCAGTATTTT. Protein product: CATSREGLGGAQYF.

V and J are TRBV7-2 and TRBJ2-7, with 8 bases that match TRBD1. Germline V lookup: CDR1 SGHTA, CDR2 FQGNSA. The CDR3 extends over 16 amino acids. V was clipped by 4 bases and J by 0 bases; unmatched bases: 8. The DNA of the CDR3 is TGTGCCAGCAGCTCCCTGGGACAGGTTATCTCCTACGAGCAGTACTTC. It is translated as CASSSLGQVISYEQYF.

V and J are TRBV6-2 or TRBV6-3 and TRBJ1-1; 10 nucleotides agree with TRBD1. The junction had 11 bases not matched to a gene; V was cut back by 6 bases and J by 1 base. The CDR3 has 17 residues. CDR1 is MNHEY, CDR2 SVGEGT, per germline. CDR3 nucleotides: TGTGCCAGCAGCCCTAGAGGGACAGGGGCGCGGAACACTGAAGCTTTCTTT. It specifies CASSPRGTGARNTEAFF.

Concerning this clone: A clone one base away is much larger, so this may be a read error. The chain joins TRBV11-3 to TRBJ1-2; 9 bases are shared with TRBD1. The CDR3 length is 13 residues. V shed 5 bases and J 3 bases; nucleotides not matched to a gene: 1. Germline assignment: CDR1 SGHNT and CDR2 YENEEA. CDR3 sequence: CASSRDRDYGYTF. In DNA, the CDR3 is TGTGCCAGCAGCCGGGACAGGGACTATGGCTACACCTTC.

CDR3 residues: CASSPDSGNFYEQYV. The CDR3 DNA reads as TGTGCCAGCTCACCAGATAGCGGGAATTTCTACGAGCAGTACGTC. The rearrangement joins TRBV18 to TRBJ2-7; 8 positions agree with TRBD2. V shed 2 bases, J shed 3 bases, and the junction held 6 bases outside the gene matches. This CDR3 is built from 15 residues. CDR1 and CDR2 from the germline V gene are KGHSH and LQKENI.

The V call is TRBV7-2, the J call TRBJ2-5; D call uncertain. The CDR3 is 15 amino acids. Deletions cut 0 bases from V and 3 bases from J, with 11 bases between. Per germline, CDR1 SGHTA and CDR2 FQGNSA. CDR3: CASSLAVTEKETQYF. The CDR3 nucleotides are TGTGCCAGCAGCTTAGCAGTTACAGAAAAAGAGACCCAGTACTTC.

This chain joins TRBV6-2 or TRBV6-3 and TRBJ1-2, with TRBD1 as a possible D gene (5 bases). CDR1 is MNHEY, CDR2 SVGEGT, per germline. The CDR3 has 14 amino acids. The ends were cut back, 5 bases at V and 4 bases at J, with 14 bases in the middle. The CDR3 sequence: CASSPTDSSYGYTF. CDR3 sequence (DNA): TGTGCCAGCAGTCCCACCGACAGCTCCTATGGCTACACCTTC.

The rearrangement uses TRBV7-2 and TRBJ2-1, with TRBD1 matching 10 bases. CDR1 and CDR2 (germline): SGHTA, FQGNSA. The V segment lost 2 bases and the J segment 8 bases; nucleotides outside the gene matches: 9. The CDR3 consists of 16 residues. In nucleotides, the CDR3 is TGTGCCAGCAGCTTAAGAAGCGGACAGGGGGTGCATGAGCAGTTCTTC. Translating gives CASSLRSGQGVHEQFF.

V is TRBV4-3 and J is TRBJ2-1, with a weak D call TRBD1 (5 bases). This CDR3 region has 15 residues. Trimming removed 0 bases at V and 6 bases at J, with 12 bases between. Germline assignment: CDR1 LGHNA and CDR2 YSLEER. The CDR3 sequence: CASSQEVGLVNEQFF. DNA of the CDR3: TGCGCCAGCAGCCAAGAGGTGGGGCTAGTCAATGAGCAGTTCTTC.

The chain uses TRBV14 and TRBJ2-2; TRBD2 aligns across 9 bases. Germline CDR1 reads SGHDN; CDR2 reads FVKESK. This CDR3 spans 15 amino acids. The V segment lost 4 bases and the J segment 4 bases; nucleotides outside the gene matches: 4. CDR3 region: CASSPRTSATGELFF. The DNA of the CDR3 is TGTGCCAGCAGCCCCCGGACTAGCGCCACCGGGGAGCTGTTTTTT.

This clone was recorded only once. The rearrangement joins TRBV27 to TRBJ1-1; possible D gene TRBD1, 5 bases. This CDR3 region has 17 residues. Germline values: CDR1 MNHEY, CDR2 SMNVEV (reference sequence). Trimming pared 5 bases from V and 0 bases from J, leaving 19 bases between. Here the CDR3 DNA reads TGTGCCAGCAGTACGAGGAGACAGAGCACCATGAACACTGAAGCTTTCTTT. Translation gives CASSTRRQSTMNTEAFF.

The chain joins TRBV6-2 or TRBV6-3 to TRBJ2-5; 8 bases fit TRBD2. CDR1 and CDR2 from the germline V gene are MNHEY and SVGEGT. The CDR3 has 14 amino acids. Germline trimming cut 4 bases from V and 6 bases from J; bases unmatched to any gene: 7. The CDR3 sequence is CASSSTSATQTQYF. The CDR3 coding sequence is TGTGCCAGCAGTTCGACTAGCGCAACGCAGACCCAGTACTTC.

This chain connects TRBV14 to TRBJ2-5, with D hard to call. Germline V gene lookup returns CDR1 SGHDN and CDR2 FVKESK. Deletions cut 4 bases from V and 1 base from J, with 19 bases between. This CDR3 contains 17 residues. The CDR3 protein is CASSPRRVELIQETQYF. For the CDR3, the DNA is TGTGCCAGCAGCCCGAGAAGAGTAGAACTAATCCAAGAGACCCAGTACTTC.

This rearrangement joins TRBV12-3 or TRBV12-4 to TRBJ2-2, with a weak D call TRBD1 (6 bases). V was trimmed by 5 bases and J by 6 bases, leaving 10 bases between them. The CDR3 sequence is 13 residues long. The CDR3 is CASSLSGAGELFF. CDR3 coding DNA: TGTGCCAGCAGTCTATCAGGGGCCGGGGAGCTGTTTTTT.

This chain joins TRBV6-6 and TRBJ2-3; TRBD1 might be the D (5 bases). The CDR3 extends over 13 amino acids. Per the germline V gene, CDR1 is MNHNY and CDR2 is SVGAGI (reference sequence). Trimming took off 8 bases at V and 3 bases at J, with 12 bases between the two ends. CDR3 coding DNA: TGTGCCAGCCAAACAGGTGGAACAGATACGCAGTATTTT. Protein: CASQTGGTDTQYF.

J is TRBJ2-7 and V is TRBV5-1, with a tentative D call TRBD2 (6 bases). The CDR3 length is 17 residues. The V end was cut by 10 bases, the J end by 0 bases, with 26 bases between. Germline CDR1 reads SGHRS; CDR2 reads YFSETQ. The DNA of the CDR3 is TGCGCCGCCCGGGGTGTAGCGGACGAAAACATCTCCTACGAGCAGTACGTC. Amino acid sequence: CAARGVADENISYEQYV.

V gene TRBV4-3 combines with J gene TRBJ1-2; 7 bases are a match to TRBD1. The CDR3 spans 16 residues. The trim removed 0 bases at V and 6 bases at J, leaving 10 bases unmatched. In germline, CDR1 is LGHNA, CDR2 YSLEER. CDR3 sequence reads: CASSQDADRVRHGYTF. The CDR3 DNA follows: TGCGCCAGCAGCCAAGACGCCGACAGGGTACGACATGGCTACACCTTC.

This clone showed up just once. The chain couples TRBV2 to TRBJ2-1; no firm D call. V was shortened by 4 bases and J by 9 bases, with 19 bases between the two germline ends. The CDR3 totals 15 residues. The germline V gene has CDR1 SNHLY and CDR2 FYNNEI. DNA of the CDR3: TGTGCCAGCAGTGTAGGTTCCCTCCATAGCAGTGAGCAGTTCTTC. Translation gives CASSVGSLHSSEQFF. Complete variable domain (other parts from reference TRBV2 and TRBJ2-1): EPEVTQTPSHQVTQMGQEVILRCVPISNHLYFYWYRQILGQKVEFLVSFYNNEISEKSEIFDDQFSVERPDGSNFTLKIRSTKLEDSAMYFCASSVGSLHSSEQFFGPGTRLTVL.

V gene TRBV30 combines with J gene TRBJ2-7, with unresolved D. This CDR3 contains 12 residues. Germline values: CDR1 GTSNPN, CDR2 SVGIG (reference sequence). Deletions cut 3 bases from V and 0 bases from J, with 6 bases between. The CDR3 loop is CAWRSDSYEQYF. The CDR3 DNA reads as TGTGCCTGGAGGTCAGACTCCTACGAGCAGTACTTC. The whole variable domain, remainder taken from reference TRBV30 and TRBJ2-7, is SQTIHQWPATLVQPVGSPLSLECTVEGTSNPNLYWYRQAAGRGLQLLFYSVGIGQISSEVPQNLSASRPQDRQFILSSKKLLLSDSGFYLCAWRSDSYEQYFGPGTRLTVT.

The chain carries TRBV5-1 and TRBJ2-1; 7 positions match TRBD1. V was clipped by 2 bases and J by 6 bases; unmatched bases: 11. Per the germline V gene, CDR1 is SGHRS and CDR2 is YFSETQ. This CDR3 region has 16 residues. CDR3 DNA: TGCGCCAGCAGCTTTTGGCAGGGGGTCAGGGGCAATGAGCAGTTCTTC. Its protein product is CASSFWQGVRGNEQFF.

CDR3 residues: CASSYHSGGSTEAFF. In DNA, the CDR3 is TGTGCCAGCAGTTACCACTCGGGGGGATCCACTGAAGCTTTCTTT. This chain links TRBV6-5 with TRBJ1-1; D may be TRBD1 (5 bases). The CDR3 runs 15 residues. The V gene lost 2 bases and the J gene lost 4 bases, with 14 bases spanning the gap. Germline CDR1 is MNHEY and CDR2 is SVGAGI.